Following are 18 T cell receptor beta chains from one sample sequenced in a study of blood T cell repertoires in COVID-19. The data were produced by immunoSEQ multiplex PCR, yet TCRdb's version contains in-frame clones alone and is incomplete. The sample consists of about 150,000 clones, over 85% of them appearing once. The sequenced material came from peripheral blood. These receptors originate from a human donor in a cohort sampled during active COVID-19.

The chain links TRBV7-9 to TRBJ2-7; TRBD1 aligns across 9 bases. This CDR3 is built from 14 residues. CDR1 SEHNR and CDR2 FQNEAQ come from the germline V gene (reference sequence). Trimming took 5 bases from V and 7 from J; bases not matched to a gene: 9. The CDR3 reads CASSIPQGAGEQYF. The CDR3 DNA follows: TGTGCCAGCAGCATACCACAGGGGGCCGGAGAGCAGTACTTC.

In DNA form, the CDR3 reads TGTGCAAGTCGCTTAGCGAGAAACAGGCTCTATGGCTACACCTTC. Residues: CASRLARNRLYGYTF. The genes are TRBV12-2 and TRBJ1-2; the table's D call TRBD1 went unverified against the DNA. TRBV12-2 is a listed pseudogene. CDR3 length equals 15 residues.

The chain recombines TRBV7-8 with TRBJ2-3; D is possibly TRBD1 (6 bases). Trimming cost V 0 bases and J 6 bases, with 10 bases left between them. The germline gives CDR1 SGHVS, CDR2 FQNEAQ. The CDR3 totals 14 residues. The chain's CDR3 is CASSLAARGDTQYF. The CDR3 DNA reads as TGTGCCAGCAGCTTAGCTGCTAGGGGGGATACGCAGTATTTT.

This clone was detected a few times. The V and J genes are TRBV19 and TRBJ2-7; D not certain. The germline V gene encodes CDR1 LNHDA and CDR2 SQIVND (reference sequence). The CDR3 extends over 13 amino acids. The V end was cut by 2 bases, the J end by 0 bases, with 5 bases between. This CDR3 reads CASSISTSYEQYF. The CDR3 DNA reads TGTGCCAGTAGTATATCTACCTCCTACGAGCAGTACTTC.

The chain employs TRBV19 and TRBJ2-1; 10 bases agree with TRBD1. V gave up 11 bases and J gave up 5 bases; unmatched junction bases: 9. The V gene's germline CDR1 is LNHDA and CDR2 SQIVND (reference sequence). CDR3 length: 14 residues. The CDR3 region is CASKRDRGDNEQFF. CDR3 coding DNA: TGTGCCTCTAAACGGGACAGGGGCGACAATGAGCAGTTCTTC.

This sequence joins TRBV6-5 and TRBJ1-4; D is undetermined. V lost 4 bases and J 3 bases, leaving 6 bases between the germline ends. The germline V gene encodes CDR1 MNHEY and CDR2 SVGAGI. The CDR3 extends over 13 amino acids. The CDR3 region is CASSSRANEKLFF. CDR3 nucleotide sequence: TGTGCCAGCAGTTCCCGGGCTAATGAAAAACTGTTTTTT.

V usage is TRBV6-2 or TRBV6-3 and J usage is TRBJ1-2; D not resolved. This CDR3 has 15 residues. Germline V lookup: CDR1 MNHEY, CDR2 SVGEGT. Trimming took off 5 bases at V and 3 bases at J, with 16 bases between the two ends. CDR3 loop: CASSQRRGWDYGYTF. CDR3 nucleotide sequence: TGTGCCAGCAGTCAAAGACGAGGGTGGGACTATGGCTACACCTTC.

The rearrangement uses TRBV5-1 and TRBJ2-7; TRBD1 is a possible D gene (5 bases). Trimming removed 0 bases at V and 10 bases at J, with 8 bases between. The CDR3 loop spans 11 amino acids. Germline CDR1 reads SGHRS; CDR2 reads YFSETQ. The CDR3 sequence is CASSLEGSQYF. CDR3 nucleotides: TGCGCCAGCAGCTTGGAGGGGTCCCAGTACTTC.

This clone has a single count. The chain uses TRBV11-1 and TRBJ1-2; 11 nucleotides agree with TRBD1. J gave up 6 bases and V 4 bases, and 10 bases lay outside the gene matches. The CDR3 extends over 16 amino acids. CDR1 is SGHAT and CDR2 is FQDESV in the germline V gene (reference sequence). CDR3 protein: CASSSGQGAVGNGYTF. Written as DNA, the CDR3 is TGTGCCAGCAGCTCCGGACAGGGGGCAGTAGGTAATGGCTACACCTTC. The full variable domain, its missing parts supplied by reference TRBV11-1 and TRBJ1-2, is EAEVAQSPRYKITEKSQAVAFWCDPISGHATLYWYRQILGQGPELLVQFQDESVVDDSQLPKDRFSAERLKGVDSTLKIQPAELGDSAMYLCASSSGQGAVGNGYTFGSGTRLTVV.

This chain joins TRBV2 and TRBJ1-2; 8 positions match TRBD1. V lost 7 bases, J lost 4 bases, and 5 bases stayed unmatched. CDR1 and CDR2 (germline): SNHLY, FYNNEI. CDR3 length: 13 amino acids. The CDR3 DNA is TGTGCCAGCACGGACAGGGCCCCCTATGGCTACACCTTC. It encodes CASTDRAPYGYTF.

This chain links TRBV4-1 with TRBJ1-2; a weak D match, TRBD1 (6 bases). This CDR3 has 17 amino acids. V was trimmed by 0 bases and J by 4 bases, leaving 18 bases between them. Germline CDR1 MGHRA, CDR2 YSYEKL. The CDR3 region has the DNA TGCGCCAGCAGCCAAGAGCGGGGAAGGGGGGGCCCCTATGGCTACACCTTC. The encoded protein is CASSQERGRGGPYGYTF.

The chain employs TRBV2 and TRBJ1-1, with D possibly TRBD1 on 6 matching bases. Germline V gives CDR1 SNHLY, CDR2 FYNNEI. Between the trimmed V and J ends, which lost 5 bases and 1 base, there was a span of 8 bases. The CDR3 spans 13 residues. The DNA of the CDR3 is TGTGCCAGCAGTAAACAGGGGAACACTGAAGCTTTCTTT. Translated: CASSKQGNTEAFF.

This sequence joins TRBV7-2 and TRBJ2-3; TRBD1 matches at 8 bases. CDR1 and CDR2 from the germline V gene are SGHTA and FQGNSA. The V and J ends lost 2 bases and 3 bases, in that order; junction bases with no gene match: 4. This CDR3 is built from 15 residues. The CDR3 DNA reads TGTGCCAGCAGCTTACAGGGGGCAGGGACAGATACGCAGTATTTT. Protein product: CASSLQGAGTDTQYF.

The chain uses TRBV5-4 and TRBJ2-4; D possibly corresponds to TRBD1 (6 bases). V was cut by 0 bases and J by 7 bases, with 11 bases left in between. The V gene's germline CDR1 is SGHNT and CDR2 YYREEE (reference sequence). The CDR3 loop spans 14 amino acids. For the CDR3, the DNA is TGTGCCAGCAGCTTGGAACGACAGGCTAACATTCAGTACTTC. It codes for CASSLERQANIQYF.

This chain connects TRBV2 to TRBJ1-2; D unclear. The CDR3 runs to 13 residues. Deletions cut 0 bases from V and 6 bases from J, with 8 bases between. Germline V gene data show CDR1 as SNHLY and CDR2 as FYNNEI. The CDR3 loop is CASSEAQRDGYTF. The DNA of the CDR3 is TGTGCCAGCAGTGAAGCGCAGAGGGATGGCTACACCTTC.

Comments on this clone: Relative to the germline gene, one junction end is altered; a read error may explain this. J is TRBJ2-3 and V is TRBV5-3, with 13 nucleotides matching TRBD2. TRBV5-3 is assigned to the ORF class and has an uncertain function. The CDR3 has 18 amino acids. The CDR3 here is CATSLTSGGGFCTDTQYF. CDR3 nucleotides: TGTGCCACAAGCTTAACTAGCGGGGGGGGATTTTGCACAGATACGCAGTATTTT.

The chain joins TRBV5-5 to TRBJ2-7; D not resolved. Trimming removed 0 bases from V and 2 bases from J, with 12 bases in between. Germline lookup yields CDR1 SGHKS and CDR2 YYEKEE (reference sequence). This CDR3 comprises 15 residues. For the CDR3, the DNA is TGTGCCAGCAGCTTGGAGGCAGGCTATGCCTACGAGCAGTACTTC. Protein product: CASSLEAGYAYEQYF.

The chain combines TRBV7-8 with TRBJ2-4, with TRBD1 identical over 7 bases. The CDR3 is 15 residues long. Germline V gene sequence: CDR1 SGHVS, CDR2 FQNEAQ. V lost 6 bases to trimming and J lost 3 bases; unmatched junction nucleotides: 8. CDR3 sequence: CASSRLDRNKNIQYF. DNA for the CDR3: TGTGCCAGCAGTAGACTGGACAGGAACAAAAACATTCAGTACTTC.